This T cell receptor (beta chain) derives from a study of blood T cell repertoires in COVID-19. For the study at large: The origin of the acute and convalescent COVID-19 samples was the United States, Italy and Spain. The cDNA or gDNA used as material had been derived from T cells, B-cell-depleted T cells, or PBMCs.

TCRdb's table, derived via immunoSEQ multiplex PCR, lists solely in-frame clones and lacks some. The sample shows approximately 230,000 clones, just over 85% of them seen only once. Enrolled through a virtual design, the participants were between roughly 18 and 90 years of age and came from 24 US areas. Recovered status in Cohort 3 required two negative PCRs, clearance, or symptom resolution. Germline trimming cut 5 bases from V and 5 bases from J; bases unmatched to any gene: 5. CDR1 and CDR2 (germline): LNHDA, SQIVND (reference sequence). The CDR3 contains 15 residues. The receptor was derived from a man younger than 35 who had recovered from COVID-19. The specimen was PBMCs or T cells enriched from blood (not recorded which). This chain joins TRBV19 and TRBJ2-5; 13 nucleotides agree with TRBD2. CDR3 loop: CASSSRGLAGETQYF. The CDR3 DNA follows: TGTGCCAGTAGTTCCCGGGGACTAGCGGGGGAGACCCAGTACTTC.